This TCR beta chain is drawn from a study of shared clonotypes between healthy human individuals. Study conclusions and caveats: Estimated richness was generally greater in naive than memory subsets.

Details on this clone: Its matching antigen is unknown.

Assay used: immunoSEQ multiplex PCR; TCRdb lists only in-frame clones, some missing. The sample holds over 2 million clones; 85% to 95% are singletons and the top ten take more than 0.35%. The V gene's germline CDR1 is GTSNPN and CDR2 SVGIG (reference sequence). Trimming removed 2 bases at V and 4 bases at J, with 11 bases between. CDR3 length: 13 amino acids. Sequencing was performed on naive CD4+ T cells from PBMCs. Subset denoted: CD45RA+ positively selected. J is TRBJ1-2 and V is TRBV30; D remains ambiguous. The receptor comes from a man aged 18 to 29 in good health. Some clones in this sample may be carry-over from other donors' samples. The CDR3 protein is CAWSSLASYGYTF. CDR3 nucleotides: TGTGCCTGGAGTAGCCTAGCTAGCTATGGCTACACCTTC. Looking up the rest from reference TRBV30 and TRBJ1-2 gives the full variable domain: SQTIHQWPATLVQPVGSPLSLECTVEGTSNPNLYWYRQAAGRGLQLLFYSVGIGQISSEVPQNLSASRPQDRQFILSSKKLLLSDSGFYLCAWSSLASYGYTFGSGTRLTVV.